The 10 T cell receptor beta chains in this list originate from one sample, sequenced in a study of blood T cell repertoires in COVID-19. Produced via immunoSEQ multiplex PCR; TCRdb's table is partial and in-frame only. The data hold approximately 150,000 clones, with around 90% observed a single time. Sequencing was performed on peripheral blood. These receptors were taken from a human donor in a cohort sampled during active COVID-19.

Concerning this clone itself: The junction and the germline gene differ at one end; a read error may be behind it. CDR3 sequence: CASSVEQGGSYNEQFF. The DNA for the CDR3 is TGTGCCAGTAGTGTAGAACAGGGGGGCTCCTACAATGAGCAGTTCTTC. The rearrangement joins TRBV19 to TRBJ2-1; TRBD1 aligns across 8 bases. Germline lookup yields CDR1 LNHDA and CDR2 SQIVND (reference sequence). The CDR3 covers 16 residues.

The V gene is TRBV6-5, the J gene TRBJ1-6; TRBD1 matches 8 bases. The V segment lost 7 bases and the J segment 1 base; nucleotides outside the gene matches: 3. Germline V lookup: CDR1 MNHEY, CDR2 SVGAGI. The CDR3 runs 15 residues. The CDR3 DNA sequence: TGTGCCAGCACCCGGACAGGGTCCTATAATTCACCCCTCCACTTT. Protein product: CASTRTGSYNSPLHF.

The rearrangement uses TRBV6-5 and TRBJ2-7; 7 nucleotides match TRBD2. Germline CDR1 is MNHEY and CDR2 is SVGAGI. CDR3 length: 14 residues. V lost 5 bases, J lost 2 bases, and 6 bases stayed unmatched. The chain's CDR3 is CASSQRDYPYEQYF. Written as DNA, the CDR3 is TGTGCCAGCAGTCAGCGGGACTACCCCTACGAGCAGTACTTC.

The chain carries TRBV7-9 and TRBJ1-5; D might be TRBD1 (6 bases). Germline assignment: CDR1 SEHNR and CDR2 FQNEAQ (reference sequence). With 4 bases removed from V and 5 bases from J, the gap between germline ends came to 12 bases. CDR3 length: 14 residues. Written as DNA, the CDR3 is TGTGCCAGCAGCTCCGGGACACAAGATCAGCCCCAGCATTTT. Protein sequence: CASSSGTQDQPQHF.

The chain uses TRBV18 and TRBJ2-3; 7 nucleotides align to TRBD1. Looked up from germline, CDR1 is KGHSH and CDR2 is LQKENI. This CDR3 is built from 14 residues. After removal of 2 bases from V and 6 bases from J, the junction contained 5 bases not matched to a gene. The CDR3 loop is CASSPRQGSDTQYF. CDR3 DNA: TGTGCCAGCTCACCAAGACAGGGTTCGGATACGCAGTATTTT.

The chain recombines TRBV27 with TRBJ2-5; 7 nucleotides line up with TRBD2. CDR3 length: 18 residues. With 5 bases clipped from V and 2 bases from J, the junction kept 17 bases outside the gene matches. The germline gives CDR1 MNHEY, CDR2 SMNVEV (reference sequence). CDR3 protein: CASSPISLTGGNQETQYF. CDR3 DNA: TGTGCCAGCAGTCCTATCTCGCTAACGGGGGGTAATCAAGAGACCCAGTACTTC.

This rearrangement joins TRBV13 to TRBJ1-3, with D possibly TRBD1 on 5 matching bases. This CDR3 has 16 amino acids. Germline values: CDR1 PRHDT, CDR2 FYEKMQ (reference sequence). V lost 4 bases to trimming and J lost 0 bases, with 13 bases between them. The chain's CDR3 is CASSSGGLFSGNTIYF. The DNA for the CDR3 is TGTGCCAGCAGCTCCGGGGGACTCTTCTCTGGAAACACCATATATTTT.

The rearrangement uses TRBV2 and TRBJ2-5; D perhaps matches TRBD1 (5 bases). Deletions cut 6 bases from V and 5 bases from J, with 10 bases between. From germline, CDR1 is SNHLY and CDR2 FYNNEI. The CDR3 spans 12 residues. The CDR3 reads CASRGPFETQYF. The CDR3 DNA follows: TGTGCCAGCAGGGGGCCGTTCGAGACCCAGTACTTC.

The chain has TRBV7-8 and TRBJ1-2, with D possibly being TRBD1 (5 bases). Per germline, CDR1 SGHVS and CDR2 FQNEAQ. Trimming removed 0 bases from V and 2 bases from J, with 7 bases in between. This CDR3 has 14 residues. The CDR3 region has the DNA TGTGCCAGCAGCTTAGCGGGGGGGAACTATGGCTACACCTTC. Translating gives CASSLAGGNYGYTF.

The rearrangement uses TRBV10-3 and TRBJ2-7; TRBD2 agrees at 7 bases. The V and J ends lost 6 bases and 5 bases, in that order; junction bases with no gene match: 1. Germline-derived CDR1 and CDR2 are ENHRY and SYGVKD. The CDR3 is made up of 11 amino acids. DNA of the CDR3: TGTGCCATCAGCGGGGGGAACGAGCAGTACTTC. It translates to CAISGGNEQYF.